This T cell receptor (beta chain) emerged from a study of OX40 agonist ivuxolimab in advanced cancers. Study as a whole: The study gave patients intravenous ivuxolimab at 0.01 to 10 mg/kg every 2 weeks. Eligibility rules accepted prior anti-PD-1, anti-PD-L1 or anti-CTLA-4 therapy, and 40% to 50% had some. The study's findings and limits: At 0.1 to 3.0 mg/kg and by week 6, clonal expansion occurred in CD4+ and CD8+ blood T cells.

Germline V lookup: CDR1 MNHNY, CDR2 SVGAGI (reference sequence). The CDR3 runs 15 residues. Comment on this clone: Its matching antigen is unknown.

The method was immunoSEQ multiplex PCR; TCRdb's version includes in-frame clones alone and lacks a portion of them. This table holds some 72,000 clones, approximately 90% found once. Enrollment shut out patients with autoimmune disease history or systemic immunosuppression. The source material was CD4+ or CD8+ T cells sorted from blood, sampled in a trial of the OX40 agonist ivuxolimab. The source of this sequence is an adult with an advanced solid tumor such as melanoma, head and neck, liver or kidney cancer. V is TRBV6-6 and J is TRBJ2-5; D may correspond to TRBD1 or TRBD2 (5 bases each). The J call may not be correct, given that the DNA end is closer to TRBJ2-7. The CDR3 nucleotides are TGTGCCATTAAAAGAGGGACCGCTTCATCCTACGAGCAGTACTTC. It yields the protein CAIKRGTASSYEQYF.